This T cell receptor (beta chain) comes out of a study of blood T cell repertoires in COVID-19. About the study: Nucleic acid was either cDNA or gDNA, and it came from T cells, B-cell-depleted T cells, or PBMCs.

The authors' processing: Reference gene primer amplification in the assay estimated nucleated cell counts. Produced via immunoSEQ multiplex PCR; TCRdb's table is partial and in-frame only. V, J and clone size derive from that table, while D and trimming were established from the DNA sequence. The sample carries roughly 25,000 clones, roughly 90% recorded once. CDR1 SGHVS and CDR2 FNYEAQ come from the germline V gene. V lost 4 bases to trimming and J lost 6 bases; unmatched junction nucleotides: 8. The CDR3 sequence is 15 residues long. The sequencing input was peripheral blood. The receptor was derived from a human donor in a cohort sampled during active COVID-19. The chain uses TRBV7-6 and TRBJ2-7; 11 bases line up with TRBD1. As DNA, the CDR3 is TGTGCCAGCAGCTCCCTCCGGGACAGGGGGGGCGAGCAGTACTTC. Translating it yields CASSSLRDRGGEQYF. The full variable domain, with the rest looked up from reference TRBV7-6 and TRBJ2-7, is GAGVSQSPRYKVTKRGQDVALRCDPISGHVSLYWYRQALGQGPEFLTYFNYEAQQDKSGLPNDRFSAERPEGSISTLTIQRTEQRDSAMYRCASSSLRDRGGEQYFGPGTRLTVT.